Below, 3 T cell receptor beta chains from the same sample are listed, as sequenced in a study of cytomegalovirus exposure and HLA in healthy donors. Assay used: immunoSEQ multiplex PCR; TCRdb lists only in-frame clones, some missing. This sample has about 120,000 clones, with around 89% found just once. The sample taken for sequencing was PBMCs. The receptors come from a woman aged 18-29 years in good health and CMV-seropositive.

In DNA, the CDR3 is TGTGCCAGCAGCTTGCCGTTGACAGGGGCGCTCGGGGAGCAGTACTTC. It codes for CASSLPLTGALGEQYF. The chain joins TRBV5-4 to TRBJ2-7, with TRBD1 identical over 8 bases. The CDR3 consists of 16 residues. Germline-derived CDR1 and CDR2 are SGHNT and YYREEE (reference sequence). The V and J ends lost 1 base and 7 bases, in that order; junction bases with no gene match: 13.

The V and J genes are TRBV7-2 and TRBJ1-2, with D hard to call. The CDR3 sequence is 15 residues long. Trimming cost V 1 base and J 7 bases, with 16 bases left between them. Germline V CDR1 and CDR2: SGHTA, FQGNSA. CDR3 sequence: CASSLEAGPASGYTF. The DNA of the CDR3 is TGTGCCAGCAGCTTAGAGGCAGGCCCTGCTTCTGGCTACACCTTC.

The chain recombines TRBV7-9 with TRBJ1-2; TRBD1 matches at 7 bases. The CDR3 totals 15 residues. V lost 5 bases to trimming and J lost 4 bases; unmatched junction nucleotides: 10. Germline lookup yields CDR1 SEHNR and CDR2 FQNEAQ (reference sequence). This CDR3 is CASSDRQGDRYGYTF. CDR3 DNA: TGTGCCAGCAGCGATAGACAGGGCGACCGCTATGGCTACACCTTC.